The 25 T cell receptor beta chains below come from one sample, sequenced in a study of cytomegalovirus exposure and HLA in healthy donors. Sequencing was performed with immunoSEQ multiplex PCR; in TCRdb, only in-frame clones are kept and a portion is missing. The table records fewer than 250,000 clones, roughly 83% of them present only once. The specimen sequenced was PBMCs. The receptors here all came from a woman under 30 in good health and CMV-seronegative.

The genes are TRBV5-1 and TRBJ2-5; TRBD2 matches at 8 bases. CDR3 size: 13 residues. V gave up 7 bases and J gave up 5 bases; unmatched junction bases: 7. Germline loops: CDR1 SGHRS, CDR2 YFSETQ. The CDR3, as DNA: TGCGCCAGCCGCGGGGGGCAAAAGGAGACCCAGTACTTC. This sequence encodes CASRGGQKETQYF.

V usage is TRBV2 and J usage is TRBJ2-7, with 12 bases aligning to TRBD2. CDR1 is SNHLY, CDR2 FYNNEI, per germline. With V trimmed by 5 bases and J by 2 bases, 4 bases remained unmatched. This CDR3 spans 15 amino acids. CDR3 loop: CASSQLAGGTYEQYF. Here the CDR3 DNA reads TGTGCCAGCAGTCAACTAGCGGGAGGAACCTACGAGCAGTACTTC. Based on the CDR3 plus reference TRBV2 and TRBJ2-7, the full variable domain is EPEVTQTPSHQVTQMGQEVILRCVPISNHLYFYWYRQILGQKVEFLVSFYNNEISEKSEIFDDQFSVERPDGSNFTLKIRSTKLEDSAMYFCASSQLAGGTYEQYFGPGTRLTVT.

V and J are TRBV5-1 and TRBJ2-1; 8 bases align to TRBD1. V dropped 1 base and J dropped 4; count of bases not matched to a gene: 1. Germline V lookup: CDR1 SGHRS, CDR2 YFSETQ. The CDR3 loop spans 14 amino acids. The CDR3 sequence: CASSLQGAYNEQFF. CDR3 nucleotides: TGCGCCAGCAGCTTGCAGGGGGCGTACAATGAGCAGTTCTTC.

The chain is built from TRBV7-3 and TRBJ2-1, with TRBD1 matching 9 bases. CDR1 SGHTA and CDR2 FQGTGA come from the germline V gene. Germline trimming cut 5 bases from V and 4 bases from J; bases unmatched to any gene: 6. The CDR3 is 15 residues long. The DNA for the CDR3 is TGTGCCAGCAGCCTTGGACAGGGGAATTACAATGAGCAGTTCTTC. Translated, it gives CASSLGQGNYNEQFF. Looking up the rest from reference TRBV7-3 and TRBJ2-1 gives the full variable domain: GAGVSQTPSNKVTEKGKYVELRCDPISGHTALYWYRQSLGQGPEFLIYFQGTGAADDSGLPNDRFFAVRPEGSVSTLKIQRTERGDSAVYLCASSLGQGNYNEQFFGPGTRLTVL.

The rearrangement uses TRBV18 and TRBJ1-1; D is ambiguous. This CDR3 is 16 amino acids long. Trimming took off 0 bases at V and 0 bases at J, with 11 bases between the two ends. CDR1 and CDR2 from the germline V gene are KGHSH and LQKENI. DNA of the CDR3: TGTGCCAGCTCACCACCCAATAGCCTAGTGAACACTGAAGCTTTCTTT. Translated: CASSPPNSLVNTEAFF.

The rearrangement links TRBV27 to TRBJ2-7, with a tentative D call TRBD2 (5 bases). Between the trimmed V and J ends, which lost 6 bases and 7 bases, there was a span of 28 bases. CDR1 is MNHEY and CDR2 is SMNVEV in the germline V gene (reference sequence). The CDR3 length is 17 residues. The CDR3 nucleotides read TGTGCCAGCAGACCAATTATTAGTCCCCGAGGGTATGGAGAGCAGTACTTC. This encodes CASRPIISPRGYGEQYF.

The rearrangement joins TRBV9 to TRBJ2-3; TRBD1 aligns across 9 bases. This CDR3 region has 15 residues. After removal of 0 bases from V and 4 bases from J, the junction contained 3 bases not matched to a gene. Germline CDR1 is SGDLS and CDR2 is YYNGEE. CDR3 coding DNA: TGTGCCAGCAGCGTAGTGGGGACAGGGCCAGATACGCAGTATTTT. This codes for CASSVVGTGPDTQYF.

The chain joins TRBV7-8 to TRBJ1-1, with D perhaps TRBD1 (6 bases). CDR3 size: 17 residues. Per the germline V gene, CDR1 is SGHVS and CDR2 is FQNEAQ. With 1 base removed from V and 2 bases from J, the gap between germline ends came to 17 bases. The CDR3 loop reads CASSLVGGSVGNTEAFF. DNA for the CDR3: TGTGCCAGCAGCTTAGTGGGGGGCTCCGTGGGAAACACTGAAGCTTTCTTT.

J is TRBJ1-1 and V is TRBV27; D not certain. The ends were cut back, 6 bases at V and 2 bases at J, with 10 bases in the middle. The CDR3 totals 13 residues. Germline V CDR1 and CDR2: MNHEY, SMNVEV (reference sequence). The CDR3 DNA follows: TGTGCCAGCAGGGCCCGATTAAACACTGAAGCTTTCTTT. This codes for CASRARLNTEAFF.

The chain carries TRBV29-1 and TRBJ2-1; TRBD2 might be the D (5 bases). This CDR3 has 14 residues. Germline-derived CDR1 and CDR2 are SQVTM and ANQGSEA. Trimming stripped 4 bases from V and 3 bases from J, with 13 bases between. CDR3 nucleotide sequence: TGCAGCGTTGGGTTGGTGGAGGACTACAATGAGCAGTTCTTC. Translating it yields CSVGLVEDYNEQFF.

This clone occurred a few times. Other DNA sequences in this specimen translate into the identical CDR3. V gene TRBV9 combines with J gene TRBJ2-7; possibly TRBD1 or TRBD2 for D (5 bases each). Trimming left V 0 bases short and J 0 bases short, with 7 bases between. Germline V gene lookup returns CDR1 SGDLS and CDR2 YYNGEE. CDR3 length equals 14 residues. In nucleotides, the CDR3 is TGTGCCAGCAGCGTAGGGGGGAGCTCCTACGAGCAGTACTTC. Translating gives CASSVGGSSYEQYF.

The CDR3 spells CASSWTGTSGRRYTGELFF. CDR3 nucleotides: TGTGCCAGCAGTTGGACCGGGACTAGCGGGAGAAGGTACACCGGGGAGCTGTTTTTT. V and J are TRBV7-8 and TRBJ2-2; 14 nucleotides align to TRBD2. Trimming took 6 bases from V and 3 from J; bases not matched to a gene: 12. The CDR3 runs to 19 residues. CDR1 is SGHVS, CDR2 FQNEAQ, per germline.

CDR3 coding DNA: TGTGCCAGTAGTAAGGGGACGAACACTGAAGCTTTCTTT. The encoded protein is CASSKGTNTEAFF. The V gene is TRBV19, the J gene TRBJ1-1; TRBD1 might be the D (5 bases). V gave up 4 bases and J gave up 1 base, with 7 bases separating them. Germline V gene sequence: CDR1 LNHDA, CDR2 SQIVND (reference sequence). The CDR3 is 13 residues long. The full variable domain, its missing parts supplied by reference TRBV19 and TRBJ1-1, is DGGITQSPKYLFRKEGQNVTLSCEQNLNHDAMYWYRQDPGQGLRLIYYSQIVNDFQKGDIAEGYSVSREKKESFPLTVTSAQKNPTAFYLCASSKGTNTEAFFGQGTRLTVV.

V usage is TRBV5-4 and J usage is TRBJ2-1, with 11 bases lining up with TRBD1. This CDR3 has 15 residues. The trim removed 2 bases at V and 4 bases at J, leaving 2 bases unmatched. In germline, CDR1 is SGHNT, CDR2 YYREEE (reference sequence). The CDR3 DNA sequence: TGTGCCAGCAGCTTCGGGACAGGGGGTTACAATGAGCAGTTCTTC. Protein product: CASSFGTGGYNEQFF.

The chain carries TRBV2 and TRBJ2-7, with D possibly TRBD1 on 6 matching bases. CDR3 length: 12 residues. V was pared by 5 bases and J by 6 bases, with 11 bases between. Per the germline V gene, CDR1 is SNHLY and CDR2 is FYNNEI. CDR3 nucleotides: TGTGCCAGCAGTTCCAGGGGTCTCGAGCAGTACTTC. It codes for CASSSRGLEQYF. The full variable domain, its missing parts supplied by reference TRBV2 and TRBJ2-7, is EPEVTQTPSHQVTQMGQEVILRCVPISNHLYFYWYRQILGQKVEFLVSFYNNEISEKSEIFDDQFSVERPDGSNFTLKIRSTKLEDSAMYFCASSSRGLEQYFGPGTRLTVT.

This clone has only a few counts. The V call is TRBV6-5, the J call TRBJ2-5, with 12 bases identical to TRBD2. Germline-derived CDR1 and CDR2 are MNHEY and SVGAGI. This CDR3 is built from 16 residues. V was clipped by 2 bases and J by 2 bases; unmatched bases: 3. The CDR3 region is CASSYHGLAGQETQYF. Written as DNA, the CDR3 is TGTGCCAGCAGTTACCACGGACTAGCGGGACAAGAGACCCAGTACTTC.

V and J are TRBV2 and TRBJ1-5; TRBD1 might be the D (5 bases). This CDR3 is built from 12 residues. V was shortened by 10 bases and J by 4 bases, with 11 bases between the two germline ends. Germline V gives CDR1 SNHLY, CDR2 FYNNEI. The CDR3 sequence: CAISGPNQPQHF. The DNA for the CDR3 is TGTGCCATCTCGGGGCCAAATCAGCCCCAGCATTTT.

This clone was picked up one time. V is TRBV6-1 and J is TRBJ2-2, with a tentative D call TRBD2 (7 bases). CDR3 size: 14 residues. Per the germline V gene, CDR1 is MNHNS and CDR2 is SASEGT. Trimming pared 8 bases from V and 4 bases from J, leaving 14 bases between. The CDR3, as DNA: TGTGCCAGCGGGGGGGGGCTGAGCACCGGGGAGCTGTTTTTT. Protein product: CASGGGLSTGELFF.

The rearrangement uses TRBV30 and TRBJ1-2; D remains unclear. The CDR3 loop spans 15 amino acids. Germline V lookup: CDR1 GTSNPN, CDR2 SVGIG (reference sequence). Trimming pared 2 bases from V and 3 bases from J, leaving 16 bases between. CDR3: CAWSPPRGKDYGYTF. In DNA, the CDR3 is TGTGCCTGGAGTCCGCCGAGAGGGAAGGACTATGGCTACACCTTC.

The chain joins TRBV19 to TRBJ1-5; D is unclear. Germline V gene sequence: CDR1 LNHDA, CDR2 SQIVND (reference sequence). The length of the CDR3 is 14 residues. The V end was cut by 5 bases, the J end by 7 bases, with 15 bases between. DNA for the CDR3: TGTGCCAGTAGTGTCCTGGGAGTGGGGCAGCCCCAGCATTTT. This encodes CASSVLGVGQPQHF.

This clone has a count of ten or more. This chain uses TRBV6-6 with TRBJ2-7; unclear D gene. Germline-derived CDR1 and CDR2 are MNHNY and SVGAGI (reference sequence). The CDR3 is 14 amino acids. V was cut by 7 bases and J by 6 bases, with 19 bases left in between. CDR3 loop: CASTQRAVGSEQYF. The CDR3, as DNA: TGTGCCAGCACTCAACGGGCAGTGGGCTCCGAGCAGTACTTC.

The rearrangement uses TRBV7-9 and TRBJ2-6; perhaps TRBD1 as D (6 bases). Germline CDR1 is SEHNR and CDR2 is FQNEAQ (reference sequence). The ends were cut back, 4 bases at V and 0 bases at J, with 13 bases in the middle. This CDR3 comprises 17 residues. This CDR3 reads CASSYDRFNSGANVLTF. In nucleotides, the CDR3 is TGTGCCAGCAGCTACGACAGGTTCAACTCTGGGGCCAACGTCCTGACTTTC.

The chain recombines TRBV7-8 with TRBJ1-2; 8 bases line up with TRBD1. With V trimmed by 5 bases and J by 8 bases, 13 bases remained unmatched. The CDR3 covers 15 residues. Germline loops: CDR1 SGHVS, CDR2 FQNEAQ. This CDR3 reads CASSPPDREVRGYTF. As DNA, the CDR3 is TGTGCCAGCAGCCCCCCGGACAGGGAAGTCCGCGGCTACACCTTC.

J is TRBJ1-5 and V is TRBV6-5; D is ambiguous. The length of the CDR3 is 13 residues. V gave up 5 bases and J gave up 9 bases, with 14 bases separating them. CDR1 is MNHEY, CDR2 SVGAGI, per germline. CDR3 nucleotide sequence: TGTGCCAGCAGTCCCAGCGGTTCTTCGCCCCAGCATTTT. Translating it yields CASSPSGSSPQHF.

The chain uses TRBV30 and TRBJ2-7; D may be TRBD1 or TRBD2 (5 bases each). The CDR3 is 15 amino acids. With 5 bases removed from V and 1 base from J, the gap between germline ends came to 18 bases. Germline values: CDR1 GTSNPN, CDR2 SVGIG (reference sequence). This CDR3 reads CAWVGQGVKSYEQYF. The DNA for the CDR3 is TGTGCCTGGGTAGGCCAGGGAGTAAAATCCTACGAGCAGTACTTC.